The next 20 T cell receptor beta chains were all read from a single sample in a study of shared clonotypes between healthy human individuals. Sequencing used immunoSEQ multiplex PCR; TCRdb keeps in-frame clones, though not all of them. The sample consists of 2 million to 2.5 million clones, approximately 94% of them appearing once. The specimen sequenced was naive CD4+ T cells sorted from blood. Subset meaning: CD45RA+ positively selected. The receptors here all came from a man aged 18 to 29 in good health.

The genes are TRBV5-4 and TRBJ2-3, with TRBD2 matching 9 bases. Germline V CDR1 and CDR2: SGHNT, YYREEE (reference sequence). With V trimmed by 6 bases and J by 5 bases, 7 bases remained unmatched. CDR3 length: 14 amino acids. CDR3 coding DNA: TGTGCCAGCAAAACAGGACTAGCGTTAGATACGCAGTATTTT. This encodes CASKTGLALDTQYF.

In this sample, this clone turned up a few times. This chain links TRBV28 with TRBJ1-6; D may be TRBD1 (5 bases). Germline V gives CDR1 MDHEN, CDR2 SYDVKM. The V and J ends lost 6 bases and 10 bases respectively, with 16 bases between them. The CDR3 contains 14 residues. The CDR3 sequence: CASRGLGGSSPLHF. The CDR3 coding sequence is TGTGCCAGCAGGGGGCTGGGAGGCAGCTCACCCCTCCACTTT.

The rearrangement joins TRBV5-1 to TRBJ1-4; D perhaps matches TRBD1 (6 bases). CDR3 length equals 14 residues. Per germline, CDR1 SGHRS and CDR2 YFSETQ. Trimming took 4 bases from V and 4 from J, leaving 11 bases between them. CDR3 nucleotide sequence: TGCGCCAGCAGCCCTCAGGGGATTAATGAAAAACTGTTTTTT. It codes for CASSPQGINEKLFF.

This chain connects TRBV10-3 to TRBJ2-1; 9 bases line up with TRBD2. This CDR3 contains 16 residues. In germline, CDR1 is ENHRY, CDR2 SYGVKD. The V segment lost 3 bases and the J segment 5 bases; nucleotides outside the gene matches: 8. The CDR3 reads CAISDRLAGVDNEQFF. In nucleotides, the CDR3 is TGTGCCATCAGTGATAGATTAGCGGGGGTGGACAATGAGCAGTTCTTC.

The V and J genes are TRBV28 and TRBJ1-2; 7 positions match TRBD1. The germline V gene has CDR1 MDHEN and CDR2 SYDVKM. The CDR3 is made up of 14 amino acids. V shed 6 bases, J shed 2 bases, and the junction held 6 bases outside the gene matches. The CDR3 here is CASRSWDRNYGYTF. The CDR3 DNA sequence: TGTGCCAGCAGGTCCTGGGACAGAAACTATGGCTACACCTTC.

The genes are TRBV30 and TRBJ2-5; D may be TRBD1 (5 bases). The CDR3 sequence is 12 residues long. Germline CDR1 reads GTSNPN; CDR2 reads SVGIG (reference sequence). Trimming cost V 0 bases and J 4 bases, with 6 bases left between them. CDR3 DNA sequence: TGTGCCTGGAGTGTACAGGTAGAGACCCAGTACTTC. Translation gives CAWSVQVETQYF.

With respect to this clone: The same CDR3 can be traced to other DNA sequences in this sample. The V call is TRBV7-2, the J call TRBJ1-4; D not certain. With 6 bases removed from V and 0 bases from J, the gap between germline ends came to 8 bases. Germline CDR1 and CDR2: SGHTA and FQGNSA. CDR3 length: 14 amino acids. The CDR3 loop reads CASSLRATNEKLFF. The DNA for the CDR3 is TGTGCCAGCAGTCTACGGGCAACTAATGAAAAACTGTTTTTT.

Comment on this clone: This same CDR3 is encoded by further DNA sequences in the sample. This sequence joins TRBV5-4 and TRBJ1-6; D call uncertain. Germline V lookup: CDR1 SGHNT, CDR2 YYREEE (reference sequence). The CDR3 spans 13 residues. Trimming took off 0 bases at V and 8 bases at J, with 6 bases between the two ends. Here the CDR3 reads CASSLDGDSPLHF. DNA for the CDR3: TGTGCCAGCAGCTTGGACGGAGATTCACCCCTCCACTTT.

The chain has TRBV29-1 and TRBJ2-7; 7 bases fit TRBD1. V trimming: 6 bases; J trimming: 1 base; junction bases outside the gene matches: 3. The CDR3 loop spans 12 amino acids. The germline CDR1 and CDR2 sequences are SQVTM and ANQGSEA. For the CDR3, the DNA is TGCAGCGTCACAGGGGATTCCTACGAGCAGTACTTC. This sequence encodes CSVTGDSYEQYF.

The J gene is TRBJ2-2, the V gene TRBV2; possibly TRBD2 for D (6 bases). From germline, CDR1 is SNHLY and CDR2 FYNNEI. V was shortened by 5 bases and J by 3 bases, with 13 bases between the two germline ends. This CDR3 has 15 residues. CDR3 residues: CASSTRERYTGELFF. In DNA, the CDR3 is TGTGCCAGCAGTACACGGGAGAGGTACACCGGGGAGCTGTTTTTT.

The V gene is TRBV9, the J gene TRBJ2-1; 7 bases match TRBD2. Germline trimming cut 3 bases from V and 7 bases from J; bases unmatched to any gene: 7. The length of the CDR3 is 14 residues. Germline V lookup: CDR1 SGDLS, CDR2 YYNGEE. In DNA form, the CDR3 reads TGTGCCAGCAGCGAGGCTAGCGGATGGAATGAGCAGTTCTTC. This translates into CASSEASGWNEQFF.

This clone was observed once. J is TRBJ1-1 and V is TRBV27; D gene uncertain. The CDR3 is 14 residues long. Trimming removed 7 bases from V and 0 bases from J, with 12 bases in between. Germline CDR1 is MNHEY and CDR2 is SMNVEV (reference sequence). CDR3 sequence (DNA): TGTGCCAGCAAGGAACTGATGTTGAACACTGAAGCTTTCTTT. The encoded protein is CASKELMLNTEAFF.

The chain uses TRBV10-1 and TRBJ2-2, with 7 nucleotides matching TRBD2. This CDR3 contains 13 residues. The germline V gene encodes CDR1 WNHNN and CDR2 SYGVQD (reference sequence). Trimming removed 6 bases from V and 5 bases from J; junction bases left unmatched: 3. CDR3: CASSPRETGELFF. Here the CDR3 DNA reads TGCGCCAGCAGCCCGCGGGAGACCGGGGAGCTGTTTTTT.

This clone was observed a single time. This sequence joins TRBV11-2 and TRBJ2-7; a possible D gene is TRBD2 (5 bases). V was pared by 1 base and J by 6 bases, with 16 bases between. The CDR3 is made up of 15 amino acids. Germline values: CDR1 SGHAT, CDR2 FQNNGV. Here the CDR3 DNA reads TGTGCCAGCAGCTTAGTGGGGAGTTGGGCCTCCGAGCAGTACTTC. Encoded protein: CASSLVGSWASEQYF. Full variable domain (missing parts from reference TRBV11-2 and TRBJ2-7): EAGVAQSPRYKIIEKRQSVAFWCNPISGHATLYWYQQILGQGPKLLIQFQNNGVVDDSQLPKDRFSAERLKGVDSTLKIQPAKLEDSAVYLCASSLVGSWASEQYFGPGTRLTVT.

The chain joins TRBV11-2 to TRBJ2-2, with TRBD2 matching 7 bases. Trimming cost V 4 bases and J 6 bases; bases outside gene matches: 11. CDR1 and CDR2 from the germline V gene are SGHAT and FQNNGV. CDR3 length: 16 amino acids. For the CDR3, the DNA is TGTGCCAGCAGCTCGATGATAGCGGGTGGCGCCGGGGAGCTGTTTTTT. The encoded protein is CASSSMIAGGAGELFF.

Notes on this clone: A junction end diverges from the germline sequence, so it may reflect a read error. The chain joins TRBV7-2 to TRBJ1-1; tentative D call: TRBD1 (6 bases). CDR3 size: 15 residues. The germline V gene has CDR1 SGHTA and CDR2 FQGNSA. The CDR3 region is CASSVADRPNTEAFF. The CDR3 DNA follows: TGTGCCAGCAGCGTAGCCGACAGGCCGAACACTGAAGCTTTCTTT. Combining the CDR3 with reference TRBV7-2 and TRBJ1-1 gives the whole variable domain GAGVSQSPSNKVTEKGKDVELRCDPISGHTALYWYRQSLGQGLEFLIYFQGNSAPDKSGLPSDRFSAERTGGSVSTLTIQRTQQEDSAVYLCASSVADRPNTEAFFGQGTRLTVV.

V and J are TRBV2 and TRBJ2-3, with a weak D call TRBD2 (6 bases). The germline V gene encodes CDR1 SNHLY and CDR2 FYNNEI. Trimming removed 3 bases from V and 0 bases from J, with 10 bases in between. The CDR3 loop spans 15 amino acids. CDR3 amino acids: CASSEWAGSTDTQYF. CDR3 DNA sequence: TGTGCCAGCAGTGAGTGGGCGGGAAGCACAGATACGCAGTATTTT.

The CDR3 DNA reads TGTGCCAGCTCAAGGGAGCAGGGGAATCAAGATACGCAGTATTTT. It codes for CASSREQGNQDTQYF. V is TRBV18 and J is TRBJ2-3; a weak D match, TRBD1 (6 bases). V was cut by 5 bases and J by 5 bases, with 17 bases left in between. Germline assignment: CDR1 KGHSH and CDR2 LQKENI. The CDR3 is 15 residues long. Full variable domain (outside the CDR3, taken from reference TRBV18 and TRBJ2-3): NAGVMQNPRHLVRRRGQEARLRCSPMKGHSHVYWYRQLPEEGLKFMVYLQKENIIDESGMPKERFSAEFPKEGPSILRIQQVVRGDSAAYFCASSREQGNQDTQYFGPGTRLTVL.

The chain recombines TRBV7-2 with TRBJ1-3; maybe TRBD1 (5 bases). Trimming removed 3 bases at V and 2 bases at J, with 11 bases between. Germline V gene lookup returns CDR1 SGHTA and CDR2 FQGNSA. CDR3 length: 15 amino acids. The CDR3 DNA sequence: TGTGCCAGCAGCTTCCCGGGGCAGGCTGGAAACACCATATATTTT. Protein product: CASSFPGQAGNTIYF.

The rearrangement uses TRBV29-1 and TRBJ2-2; no reliable D call. The ends were cut back, 6 bases at V and 7 bases at J, with 6 bases in the middle. Per germline, CDR1 SQVTM and CDR2 ANQGSEA. The CDR3 totals 10 residues. The CDR3 spells CSVSNGELFF. The CDR3 DNA reads TGCAGCGTCTCGAACGGGGAGCTGTTTTTT.